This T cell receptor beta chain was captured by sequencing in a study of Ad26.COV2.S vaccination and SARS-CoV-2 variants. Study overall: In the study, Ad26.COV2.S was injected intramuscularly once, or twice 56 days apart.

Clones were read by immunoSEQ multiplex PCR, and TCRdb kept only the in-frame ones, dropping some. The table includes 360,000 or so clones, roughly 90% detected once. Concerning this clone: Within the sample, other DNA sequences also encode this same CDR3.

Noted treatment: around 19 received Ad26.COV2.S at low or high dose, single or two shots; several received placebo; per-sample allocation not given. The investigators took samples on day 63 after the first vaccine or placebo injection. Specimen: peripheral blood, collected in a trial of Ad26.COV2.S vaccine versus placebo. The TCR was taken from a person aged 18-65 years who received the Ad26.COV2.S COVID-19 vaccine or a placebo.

In nucleotides, the CDR3 is TGCGCCAGCAGCTTGGGGACAGGGCAAGAGACCCAGTACTTC. Translation gives CASSLGTGQETQYF. The chain couples TRBV5-1 to TRBJ2-5, with 8 bases matching TRBD1. Per germline, CDR1 SGHRS and CDR2 YFSETQ. This CDR3 contains 14 residues. V shed 0 bases and J 2 bases; nucleotides not matched to a gene: 0.